A few counts support the clone carrying this TCR beta chain. Its antigen is not known. The use of a sample-barcoded 5' primer and a J-beta primer mix characterized a second PCR of roughly 7 to 11 cycles. MiXCR, run by TCRdb on the 5' RACE reads, gives a single entry per CDR3 protein. The table lists 550,000 to 800,000 distinct CDR3 sequences, 20% to 25% of them singletons. The entry originates in a study of blood T cells in healthy people across ages. Background on the study: With template switching, about one barcoded beta molecule was captured per two T cells. Findings and limits, study-wide: Whereas aged donors had fewer naive CD4+ cells, long-lived donors had more of them and higher diversity. TCR beta diversity per million T cells fell roughly linearly with age.

Unmatched junction bases numbered 8, after V lost 4 bases and J lost 0 bases. This CDR3 has 17 amino acids. This TCR was recovered from an older man in good health. The sequencing sample was made of blood. The V call is TRBV12-3 or TRBV12-4, the J call TRBJ1-5; TRBD1 agrees at 8 bases. This CDR3 is CASSSLGTGNSNQPQHF. The CDR3 DNA follows: TGTGCCAGCAGTTCTCTAGGGACAGGAAATAGCAATCAGCCCCAGCATTTT.